The sequence of this TCR beta chain was determined in a study of cytomegalovirus exposure and HLA in healthy donors. A note on this clone: Its antigen remains unidentified.

The study, taken as a whole, reports: Later on, analysis showed that most CMV-associated TCR beta chains appeared to be HLA-restricted. Within an earlier analysis, most TCR beta V segments proved productive either about 87% or about 30% of the time.

PCR was performed using 60 Vbeta and 13 Jbeta primers. Sequencing used immunoSEQ multiplex PCR; TCRdb keeps in-frame clones, though not all of them. The sample includes tens of thousands of clones. Germline values: CDR1 MDHEN, CDR2 SYDVKM. CDR3 length: 18 amino acids. The V gene lost 3 bases and the J gene lost 7 bases, with 25 bases spanning the gap. The V call is TRBV28, the J call TRBJ1-5, with D perhaps TRBD1 (5 bases). Sample: PBMCs. This TCR was sampled from a middle-aged woman in good health and CMV-seropositive. The CDR3 DNA reads TGTGCCAGCAGTTTTCTAGTCCATACTGTAGGGGTAGGACAGCCCCAGCATTTT. It yields the protein CASSFLVHTVGVGQPQHF.